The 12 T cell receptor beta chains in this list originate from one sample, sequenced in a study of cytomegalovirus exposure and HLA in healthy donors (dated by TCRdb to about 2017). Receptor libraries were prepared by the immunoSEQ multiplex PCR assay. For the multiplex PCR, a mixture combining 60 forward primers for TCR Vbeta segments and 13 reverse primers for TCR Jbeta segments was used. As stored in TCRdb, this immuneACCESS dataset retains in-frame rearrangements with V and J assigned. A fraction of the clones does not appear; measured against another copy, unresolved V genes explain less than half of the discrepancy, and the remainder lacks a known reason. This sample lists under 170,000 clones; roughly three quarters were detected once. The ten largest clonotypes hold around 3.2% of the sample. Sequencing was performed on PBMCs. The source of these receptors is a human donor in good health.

CDR3 in amino acids: CASSPLGQGHEQYF. For the CDR3, the DNA is TGTGCCAGCAGTCCACTGGGACAGGGCCACGAGCAGTACTTC. The gene calls are TRBV27 and TRBJ2-7; 9 bases match TRBD1. This CDR3 is built from 14 residues. V shed 5 bases, J shed 5 bases, and the junction held 7 bases outside the gene matches. CDR1 MNHEY and CDR2 SMNVEV come from the germline V gene (reference sequence).

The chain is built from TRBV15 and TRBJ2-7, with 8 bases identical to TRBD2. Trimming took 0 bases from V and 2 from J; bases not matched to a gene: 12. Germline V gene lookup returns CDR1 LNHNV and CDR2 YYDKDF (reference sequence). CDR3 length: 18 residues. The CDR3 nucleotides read TGTGCCACCAGCAGAGATCTGGAGAGTAGCGGGATTCCCTACGAGCAGTACTTC. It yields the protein CATSRDLESSGIPYEQYF.

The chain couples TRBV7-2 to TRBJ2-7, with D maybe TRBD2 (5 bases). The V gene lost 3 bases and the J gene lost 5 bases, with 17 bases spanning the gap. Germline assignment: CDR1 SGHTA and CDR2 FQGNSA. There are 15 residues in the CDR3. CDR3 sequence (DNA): TGTGCCAGCAGCTTCCGGGGTCCTTGGCGCAACGAGCAGTACTTC. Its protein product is CASSFRGPWRNEQYF.

The CDR3 region is CASSGRSYGYTF. The CDR3 DNA sequence: TGTGCCAGCAGCGGTCGGTCCTATGGCTACACCTTC. V usage is TRBV21-1 and J usage is TRBJ1-2. TRBV21-1 is a pseudogene locus. The CDR3 is made up of 12 amino acids.

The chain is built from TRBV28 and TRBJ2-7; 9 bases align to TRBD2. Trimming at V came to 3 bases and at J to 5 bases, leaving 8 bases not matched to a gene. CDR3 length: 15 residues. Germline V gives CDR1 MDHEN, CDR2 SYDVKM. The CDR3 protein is CASSFRGGRADEQYF. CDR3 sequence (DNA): TGTGCCAGCAGTTTTCGGGGCGGGAGGGCTGACGAGCAGTACTTC.

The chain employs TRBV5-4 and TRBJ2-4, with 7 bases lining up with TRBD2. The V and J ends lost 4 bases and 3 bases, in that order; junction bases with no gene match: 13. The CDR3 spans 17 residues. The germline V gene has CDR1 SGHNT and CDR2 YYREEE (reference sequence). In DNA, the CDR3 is TGTGCCAGCAGCCCGGGGGGTGGAGATCGGGGCAAAAACATTCAGTACTTC. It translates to CASSPGGGDRGKNIQYF.

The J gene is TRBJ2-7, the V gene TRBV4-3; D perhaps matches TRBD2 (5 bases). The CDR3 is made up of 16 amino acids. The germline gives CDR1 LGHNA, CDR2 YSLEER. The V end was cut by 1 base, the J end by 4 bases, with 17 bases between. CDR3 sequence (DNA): TGCGCCAGCAGCCAAGGGCGGGTTCGAGGATTGTACGAGCAGTACTTC. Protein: CASSQGRVRGLYEQYF.

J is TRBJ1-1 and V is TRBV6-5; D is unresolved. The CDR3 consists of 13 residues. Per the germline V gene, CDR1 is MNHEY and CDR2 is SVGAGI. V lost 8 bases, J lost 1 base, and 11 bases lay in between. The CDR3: CASWREGNTEAFF. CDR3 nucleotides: TGTGCCAGCTGGCGGGAAGGGAACACTGAAGCTTTCTTT.

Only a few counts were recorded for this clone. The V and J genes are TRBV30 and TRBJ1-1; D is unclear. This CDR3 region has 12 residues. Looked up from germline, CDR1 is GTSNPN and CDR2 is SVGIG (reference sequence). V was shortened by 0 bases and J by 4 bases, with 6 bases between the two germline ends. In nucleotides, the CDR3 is TGTGCCTGGAGTGTACGGGGCACTGAAGCTTTCTTT. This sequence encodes CAWSVRGTEAFF.

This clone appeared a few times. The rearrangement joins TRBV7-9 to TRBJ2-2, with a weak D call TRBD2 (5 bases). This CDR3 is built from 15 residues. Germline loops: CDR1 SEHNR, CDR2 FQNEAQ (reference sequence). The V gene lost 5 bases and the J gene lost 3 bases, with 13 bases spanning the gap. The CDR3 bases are TGTGCCAGCAGCATAACTAGTCCTTACACCGGGGAGCTGTTTTTT. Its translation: CASSITSPYTGELFF.

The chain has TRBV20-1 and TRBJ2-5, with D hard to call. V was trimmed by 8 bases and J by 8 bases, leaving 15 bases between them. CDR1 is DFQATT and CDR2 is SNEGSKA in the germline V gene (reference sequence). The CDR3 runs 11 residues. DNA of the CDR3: TGCAGTTCAAGACACGAGAGTACCCAGTACTTC. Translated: CSSRHESTQYF.

The CDR3 sequence is CASSTQGLMETQYF. DNA for the CDR3: TGTGCCAGTAGTACTCAGGGGCTTATGGAGACCCAGTACTTC. The V and J genes are TRBV19 and TRBJ2-5, with D possibly matching TRBD1 (6 bases). Trimming removed 4 bases at V and 5 bases at J, with 14 bases between. Germline-derived CDR1 and CDR2 are LNHDA and SQIVND (reference sequence). This CDR3 has 14 amino acids.